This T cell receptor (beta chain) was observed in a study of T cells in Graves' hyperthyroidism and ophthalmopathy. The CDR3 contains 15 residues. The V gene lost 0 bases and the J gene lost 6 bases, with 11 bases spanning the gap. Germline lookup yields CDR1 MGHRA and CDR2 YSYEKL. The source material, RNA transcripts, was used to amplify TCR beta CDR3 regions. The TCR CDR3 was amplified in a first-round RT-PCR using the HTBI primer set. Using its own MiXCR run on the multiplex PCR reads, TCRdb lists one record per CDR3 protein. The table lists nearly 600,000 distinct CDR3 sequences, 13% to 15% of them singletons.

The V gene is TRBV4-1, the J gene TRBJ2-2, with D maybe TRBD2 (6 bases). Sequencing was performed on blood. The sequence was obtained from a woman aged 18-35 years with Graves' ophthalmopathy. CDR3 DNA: TGCGCCAGCAGCCAAGATGCGGGGTATCCCGGGGAGCTGTTTTTT. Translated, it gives CASSQDAGYPGELFF.